This T cell receptor (beta chain) was retrieved from a study of shared clonotypes between healthy human individuals. Study at large: Each donor's CD8 memory used one plate, CD8 naive two, each CD4 subset three.

V dropped 5 bases and J dropped 3 bases, with 16 bases sitting between them. This CDR3 is 15 amino acids long. Per the germline V gene, CDR1 is MDHEN and CDR2 is SYDVKM. The repertoire was sequenced with immunoSEQ multiplex PCR; TCRdb's copy has only in-frame clones and lacks some. The table records over a million clones, approximately 72% of them present only once. This clone was detected many times. This receptor was obtained from a man between 18 and 29 years old in good health. The chain joins TRBV28 to TRBJ2-5, with a tentative D call TRBD1 (6 bases). Sequences were obtained from memory CD4+ T cells sorted from blood. Subset given: CD45RA-negative fraction. The CDR3 region is CASSRVGAAEETQYF. The CDR3 region has the DNA TGTGCCAGCAGTCGGGTGGGGGCGGCCGAAGAGACCCAGTACTTC. Using reference TRBV28 and TRBJ2-5 for the parts outside the CDR3, the full variable domain is DVKVTQSSRYLVKRTGEKVFLECVQDMDHENMFWYRQDPGLGLRLIYFSYDVKMKEKGDIPEGYSVSREKKERFSLILESASTNQTSMYLCASSRVGAAEETQYFGPGTRLLVL.